This record looks at one TCR beta chain sequence and its context. These data are taken from a study of cytomegalovirus exposure and HLA in healthy donors. Germline CDR1 and CDR2: GTSNPN and SVGIG (reference sequence). V lost 1 base to trimming and J lost 2 bases, with 12 bases between them. The CDR3 contains 15 residues. PCR was performed using 60 Vbeta and 13 Jbeta primers. Only in-frame clones appear in the TCRdb table, and some are missing; sequencing was by immunoSEQ multiplex PCR. The sample carries some 140,000 clones, less than 85% recorded once. The origin of this receptor is a woman between 50 and 59 years old in good health and CMV-seropositive. The V gene is TRBV30, the J gene TRBJ1-5; D is possibly TRBD1 (5 bases). The sample taken for sequencing was PBMCs. The CDR3: CAWSEPGVGNQPQHF. CDR3 nucleotides: TGTGCCTGGAGTGAACCGGGGGTTGGCAATCAGCCCCAGCATTTT. Complete variable domain (other parts from reference TRBV30 and TRBJ1-5): SQTIHQWPATLVQPVGSPLSLECTVEGTSNPNLYWYRQAAGRGLQLLFYSVGIGQISSEVPQNLSASRPQDRQFILSSKKLLLSDSGFYLCAWSEPGVGNQPQHFGDGTRLSIL.